The 23 T cell receptor beta chains presented below share a single source sample, sequenced in a study of OX40 agonist ivuxolimab in advanced cancers. Sequencing was performed with immunoSEQ multiplex PCR; in TCRdb, only in-frame clones are kept and a portion is missing. Of some 41,000 clones listed, around nine tenths are singletons. Source: CD4+ or CD8+ T cells sorted from blood, taken in a trial of the OX40 agonist ivuxolimab. The source is an adult with an advanced solid tumor such as melanoma, head and neck, liver or kidney cancer.

This chain joins TRBV19 and TRBJ1-2; D possibly corresponds to TRBD1 (5 bases). Germline loops: CDR1 LNHDA, CDR2 SQIVND (reference sequence). The CDR3 runs to 15 residues. V was cut by 6 bases and J by 4 bases, with 18 bases left in between. This chain's CDR3 is CASSFLRGGTYGYTF. The CDR3 bases are TGTGCCAGTAGCTTCCTAAGGGGCGGAACCTATGGCTACACCTTC.

This rearrangement joins TRBV5-4 to TRBJ1-1; D unresolved. Between the trimmed V and J ends, which lost 0 bases and 0 bases, there was a span of 15 bases. Germline V gene lookup returns CDR1 SGHNT and CDR2 YYREEE (reference sequence). This CDR3 has 17 amino acids. CDR3 nucleotide sequence: TGTGCCAGCAGCTTGGTCGAGGGAGGGCTACTGAACACTGAAGCTTTCTTT. It specifies CASSLVEGGLLNTEAFF.

J is TRBJ2-3 and V is TRBV10-3; 7 bases fit TRBD1. With V trimmed by 3 bases and J by 2 bases, 5 bases remained unmatched. There are 15 residues in the CDR3. Germline CDR1 ENHRY, CDR2 SYGVKD. The CDR3 loop reads CAISEGQGVTDTQYF. Written as DNA, the CDR3 is TGTGCCATCAGTGAAGGTCAGGGGGTCACAGATACGCAGTATTTT.

The gene calls are TRBV18 and TRBJ1-4; 7 bases are shared with TRBD1. In germline, CDR1 is KGHSH, CDR2 LQKENI. The CDR3 loop spans 15 amino acids. The junction had 7 bases not matched to a gene; V was cut back by 6 bases and J by 3 bases. CDR3 in amino acids: CASSLTGASNEKLFF. Written as DNA, the CDR3 is TGTGCCAGCTCTCTAACAGGGGCCTCTAATGAAAAACTGTTTTTT.

The chain uses TRBV27 and TRBJ2-2; 7 nucleotides line up with TRBD1. The CDR3 runs to 15 residues. In germline, CDR1 is MNHEY, CDR2 SMNVEV (reference sequence). The trim removed 5 bases at V and 6 bases at J, leaving 9 bases unmatched. The CDR3 region has the DNA TGTGCCAGCAGTCCCAGGGGGAATCACGCCGGGGAGCTGTTTTTT. This encodes CASSPRGNHAGELFF.

CDR3 coding DNA: TGCGCCACCTCTCGGACAGGGCGGGACGAGCAGTACTTC. Protein sequence: CATSRTGRDEQYF. The chain combines TRBV5-1 with TRBJ2-7, with TRBD1 matching 8 bases. The length of the CDR3 is 13 residues. Germline V gene lookup returns CDR1 SGHRS and CDR2 YFSETQ. After removal of 9 bases from V and 5 bases from J, the junction contained 10 bases not matched to a gene. Together with reference TRBV5-1 and TRBJ2-7, the CDR3 gives the full variable domain: KAGVTQTPRYLIKTRGQQVTLSCSPISGHRSVSWYQQTPGQGLQFLFEYFSETQRNKGNFPGRFSGRQFSNSRSEMNVSTLELGDSALYLCATSRTGRDEQYFGPGTRLTVT.

This clone has just one count. The chain recombines TRBV7-2 with TRBJ1-2; D remains ambiguous. Germline loops: CDR1 SGHTA, CDR2 FQGNSA. V lost 3 bases to trimming and J lost 8 bases, with 13 bases between them. This CDR3 contains 13 residues. The CDR3 reads CASSFLAGVGYTF. DNA for the CDR3: TGTGCCAGCAGCTTTCTAGCGGGAGTCGGCTACACCTTC.

This chain connects TRBV4-3 to TRBJ1-1; D is ambiguous. Germline lookup yields CDR1 LGHNA and CDR2 YSLEER. This CDR3 has 14 amino acids. Trimming shortened V by 3 bases and J by 1 base, and 9 bases separated the two germline ends. As DNA, the CDR3 is TGCGCCAGCAGCCAGAGCACCTGGAACACTGAAGCTTTCTTT. Its protein is CASSQSTWNTEAFF.

The V gene is TRBV18, the J gene TRBJ2-7, with 10 bases fitting TRBD2. The CDR3 consists of 15 residues. CDR1 and CDR2 (germline): KGHSH, LQKENI. The ends lost 5 bases at V and 3 bases at J; junction bases unmatched: 7. The CDR3 region is CASSAYSSGGYEQYF. CDR3 in DNA: TGTGCCAGCTCAGCATACTCTAGCGGGGGCTACGAGCAGTACTTC.

In its sample, this clone was seen once. The genes are TRBV7-9 and TRBJ1-3, with 8 bases aligning to TRBD1. Germline V gene lookup returns CDR1 SEHNR and CDR2 FQNEAQ (reference sequence). The CDR3 is made up of 14 amino acids. V gave up 6 bases and J gave up 4 bases; unmatched junction bases: 5. CDR3 sequence: CASSYTGGGNTIYF. Here the CDR3 DNA reads TGTGCCAGCAGTTATACAGGGGGGGGAAACACCATATATTTT.

V is TRBV7-3 and J is TRBJ2-1; tentatively, D is TRBD1 (6 bases). Germline CDR1 and CDR2: SGHTA and FQGTGA. There are 12 residues in the CDR3. V was clipped by 5 bases and J by 8 bases, with 10 bases between them. CDR3 coding DNA: TGTGCCAGCAGCGAAGGGGGAGATGAGCAGTTCTTC. Its protein is CASSEGGDEQFF.

V usage is TRBV6-1 and J usage is TRBJ2-2; D not certain. The CDR3 totals 16 residues. V was clipped by 1 base and J by 2 bases, with 11 bases between them. Germline V lookup: CDR1 MNHNS, CDR2 SASEGT. CDR3 region: CASSEVPFLNTGELFF. The CDR3 DNA reads as TGTGCCAGCAGTGAAGTCCCGTTCCTCAACACCGGGGAGCTGTTTTTT.

In DNA, the CDR3 is TGTGCCAGCAGCTTAGGGACGGTGCGAAACCCGGGGGGCTACACCTTC. Translating gives CASSLGTVRNPGGYTF. The V and J genes are TRBV5-4 and TRBJ1-2, with D possibly matching TRBD1 (5 bases). V lost 2 bases to trimming and J lost 8 bases, with 22 bases between them. The CDR3 has 16 residues. The V gene's germline CDR1 is SGHNT and CDR2 YYREEE (reference sequence).

This clone was seen a handful of times. This chain connects TRBV7-8 to TRBJ1-1; D is undetermined. From germline, CDR1 is SGHVS and CDR2 FQNEAQ. The length of the CDR3 is 15 residues. V gave up 2 bases and J gave up 0 bases, with 10 bases separating them. The CDR3 here is CASSLLARMNTEAFF. CDR3 nucleotides: TGTGCCAGCAGCTTACTGGCACGGATGAACACTGAAGCTTTCTTT.

The rearrangement joins TRBV19 to TRBJ2-5; 8 nucleotides match TRBD1. The V segment lost 6 bases and the J segment 1 base; nucleotides outside the gene matches: 4. The germline gives CDR1 LNHDA, CDR2 SQIVND (reference sequence). The CDR3 runs to 14 residues. The CDR3 DNA sequence: TGTGCCAGTAGAGGGGGACAGGCCCAAGAGACCCAGTACTTC. Amino acids: CASRGGQAQETQYF. The whole variable domain, filled in from reference TRBV19 and TRBJ2-5, reads DGGITQSPKYLFRKEGQNVTLSCEQNLNHDAMYWYRQDPGQGLRLIYYSQIVNDFQKGDIAEGYSVSREKKESFPLTVTSAQKNPTAFYLCASRGGQAQETQYFGPGTRLLVL.

This chain connects TRBV4-2 to TRBJ1-1; 7 bases are a match to TRBD1. Trimming took 2 bases from V and 5 from J; bases not matched to a gene: 11. This CDR3 spans 16 amino acids. Per the germline V gene, CDR1 is LGHNA and CDR2 is YNFKEQ. The CDR3 loop is CASSQSEDRFRTEAFF. The CDR3 DNA sequence: TGTGCCAGCAGCCAATCCGAGGACAGGTTTAGAACTGAAGCTTTCTTT.

The chain couples TRBV18 to TRBJ1-1; D is perhaps TRBD1 (5 bases). V was trimmed by 3 bases and J by 2 bases, leaving 16 bases between them. The CDR3 consists of 16 residues. Germline CDR1 and CDR2: KGHSH and LQKENI. CDR3 protein: CASSPPGGGYNTEAFF. The CDR3 bases are TGTGCCAGCTCACCCCCGGGGGGAGGTTATAACACTGAAGCTTTCTTT.

The chain couples TRBV7-2 to TRBJ2-5; D is undetermined. The CDR3 loop spans 15 amino acids. The germline gives CDR1 SGHTA, CDR2 FQGNSA. The V gene lost 3 bases and the J gene lost 5 bases, with 16 bases spanning the gap. For the CDR3, the DNA is TGTGCCAGCAGCTTTAAGACCCCAGGCCAGGAGACCCAGTACTTC. It is translated as CASSFKTPGQETQYF.

This sequence joins TRBV6-5 and TRBJ2-1; 12 bases fit TRBD2. Germline V gene lookup returns CDR1 MNHEY and CDR2 SVGAGI. Trimming took 6 bases from V and 2 from J; bases not matched to a gene: 2. The CDR3 loop spans 15 amino acids. This CDR3 reads CASSRLAGAYNEQFF. In DNA form, the CDR3 reads TGTGCCAGCAGCCGACTAGCGGGGGCCTACAATGAGCAGTTCTTC.

The genes are TRBV29-1 and TRBJ1-2; 7 nucleotides match TRBD1. CDR1 is SQVTM and CDR2 is ANQGSEA in the germline V gene. The CDR3 loop spans 13 amino acids. The V and J ends lost 6 bases and 3 bases, in that order; junction bases with no gene match: 7. CDR3 sequence reads: CSVLQGNDYGYTF. DNA for the CDR3: TGCAGCGTCCTACAGGGGAACGACTATGGCTACACCTTC.

V is TRBV19 and J is TRBJ2-2; D is unresolved. V lost 7 bases and J lost 5, with 17 bases in between. The CDR3 has 15 residues. From germline, CDR1 is LNHDA and CDR2 SQIVND (reference sequence). As DNA, the CDR3 is TGTGCCAGTACCCGGAGCCGGGCGTGGACCGGGGAGCTGTTTTTT. Its translation is CASTRSRAWTGELFF.

The chain joins TRBV2 to TRBJ1-3, with no clear D. This CDR3 is built from 13 residues. Per the germline V gene, CDR1 is SNHLY and CDR2 is FYNNEI. V shed 5 bases and J shed 0 bases, with 5 bases lying between them. The DNA of the CDR3 is TGTGCCAGCAGTACCTACTCTGGAAACACCATATATTTT. Its translation: CASSTYSGNTIYF.

This chain joins TRBV9 and TRBJ2-3; D might be TRBD1 or TRBD2, each matching 6 bases. The CDR3 runs 16 residues. Germline V gene lookup returns CDR1 SGDLS and CDR2 YYNGEE. V was clipped by 2 bases and J by 8 bases, with 21 bases between them. In nucleotides, the CDR3 is TGTGCCAGCAGCGTCGACTCGGGGGCCTTACTGGGTACGCAGTATTTT. It yields the protein CASSVDSGALLGTQYF.